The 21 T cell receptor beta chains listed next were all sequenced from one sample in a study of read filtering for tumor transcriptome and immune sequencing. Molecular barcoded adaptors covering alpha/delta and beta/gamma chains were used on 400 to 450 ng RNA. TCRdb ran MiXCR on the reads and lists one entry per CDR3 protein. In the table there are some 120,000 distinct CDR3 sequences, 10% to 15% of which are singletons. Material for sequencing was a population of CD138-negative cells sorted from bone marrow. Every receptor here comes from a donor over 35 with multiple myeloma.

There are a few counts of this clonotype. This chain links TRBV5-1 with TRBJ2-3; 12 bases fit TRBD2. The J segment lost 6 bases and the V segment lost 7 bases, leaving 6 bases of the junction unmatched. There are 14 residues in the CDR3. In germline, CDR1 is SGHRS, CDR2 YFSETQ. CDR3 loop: CASASGRAGDTQYF. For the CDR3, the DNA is TGCGCCAGCGCTAGCGGGAGGGCCGGTGATACGCAGTATTTT.

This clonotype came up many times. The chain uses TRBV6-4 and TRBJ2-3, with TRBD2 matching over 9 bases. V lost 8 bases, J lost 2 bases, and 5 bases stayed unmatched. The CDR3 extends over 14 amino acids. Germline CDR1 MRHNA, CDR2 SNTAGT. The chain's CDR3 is CASSAGGNTDTQYF. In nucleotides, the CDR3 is TGTGCCAGCTCAGCGGGAGGCAACACAGATACGCAGTATTTT.

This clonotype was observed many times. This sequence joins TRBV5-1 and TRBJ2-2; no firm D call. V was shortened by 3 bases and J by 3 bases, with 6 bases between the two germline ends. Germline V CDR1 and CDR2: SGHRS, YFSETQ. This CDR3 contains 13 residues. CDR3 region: CASSSVYTGELFF. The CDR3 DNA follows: TGCGCCAGCAGCTCTGTTTACACCGGGGAGCTGTTTTTT.

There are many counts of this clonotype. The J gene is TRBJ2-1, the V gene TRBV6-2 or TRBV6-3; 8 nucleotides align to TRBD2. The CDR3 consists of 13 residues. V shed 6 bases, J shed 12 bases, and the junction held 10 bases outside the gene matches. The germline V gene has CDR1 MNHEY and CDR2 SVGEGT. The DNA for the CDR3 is TGTGCCAGCAGCACTAGCGGCCCTACTTCGCAGTTCTTC. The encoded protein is CASSTSGPTSQFF.

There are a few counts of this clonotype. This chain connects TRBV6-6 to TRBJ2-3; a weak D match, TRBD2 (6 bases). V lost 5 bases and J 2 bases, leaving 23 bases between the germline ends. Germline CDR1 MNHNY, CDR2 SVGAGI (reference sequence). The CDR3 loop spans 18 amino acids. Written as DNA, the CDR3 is TGTGCCAGCAGTCTTAAAAGATCAGGGACTGGTCCCACAGATACGCAGTATTTT. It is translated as CASSLKRSGTGPTDTQYF.

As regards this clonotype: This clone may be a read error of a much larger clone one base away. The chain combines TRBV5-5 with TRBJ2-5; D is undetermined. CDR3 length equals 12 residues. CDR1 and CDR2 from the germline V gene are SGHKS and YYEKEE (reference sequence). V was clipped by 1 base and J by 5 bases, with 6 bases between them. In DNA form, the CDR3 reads TGTGCCAGCAGCTTGAGCCGGGAGACCCAGTACTTC. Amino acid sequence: CASSLSRETQYF. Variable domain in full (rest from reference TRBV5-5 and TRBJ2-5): DAGVTQSPTHLIKTRGQQVTLRCSPISGHKSVSWYQQVLGQGPQFIFQYYEKEERGRGNFPDRFSARQFPNYSSELNVNALLLGDSALYLCASSLSRETQYFGPGTRLLVL.

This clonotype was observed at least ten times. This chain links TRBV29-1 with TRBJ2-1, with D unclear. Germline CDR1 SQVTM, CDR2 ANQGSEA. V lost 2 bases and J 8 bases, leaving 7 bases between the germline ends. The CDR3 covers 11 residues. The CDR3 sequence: CSVEHPHEQFF. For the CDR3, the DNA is TGCAGCGTTGAACACCCACATGAGCAGTTCTTC.

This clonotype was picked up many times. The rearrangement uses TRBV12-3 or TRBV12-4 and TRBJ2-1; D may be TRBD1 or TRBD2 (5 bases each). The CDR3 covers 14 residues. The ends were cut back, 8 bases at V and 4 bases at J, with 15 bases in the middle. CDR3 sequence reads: CASAGTEVYNEQFF. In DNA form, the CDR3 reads TGTGCCAGCGCCGGGACGGAAGTATACAATGAGCAGTTCTTC.

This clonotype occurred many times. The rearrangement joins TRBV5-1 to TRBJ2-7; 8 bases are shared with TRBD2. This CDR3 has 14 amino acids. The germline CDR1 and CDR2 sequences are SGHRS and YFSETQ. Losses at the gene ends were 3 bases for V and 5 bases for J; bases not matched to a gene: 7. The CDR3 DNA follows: TGCGCCAGCAGCTCGTCAGCGGGAGCCCACGAGCAGTACTTC. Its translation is CASSSSAGAHEQYF.

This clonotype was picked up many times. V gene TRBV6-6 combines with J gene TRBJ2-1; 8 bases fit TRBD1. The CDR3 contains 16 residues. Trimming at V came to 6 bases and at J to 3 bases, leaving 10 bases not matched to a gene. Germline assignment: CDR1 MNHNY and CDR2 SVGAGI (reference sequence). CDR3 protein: CASRPQGDHYYNEQFF. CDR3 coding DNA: TGTGCCAGCAGACCACAGGGGGATCATTACTACAATGAGCAGTTCTTC.

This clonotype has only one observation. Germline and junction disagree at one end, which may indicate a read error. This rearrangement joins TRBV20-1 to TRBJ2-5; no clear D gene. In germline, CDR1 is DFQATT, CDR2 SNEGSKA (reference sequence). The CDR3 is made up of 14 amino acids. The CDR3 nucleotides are TGCAGTGCTAGAGCAACCGATCAACAAGAGGCCCAGTACTTC. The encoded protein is CSARATDQQEAQYF.

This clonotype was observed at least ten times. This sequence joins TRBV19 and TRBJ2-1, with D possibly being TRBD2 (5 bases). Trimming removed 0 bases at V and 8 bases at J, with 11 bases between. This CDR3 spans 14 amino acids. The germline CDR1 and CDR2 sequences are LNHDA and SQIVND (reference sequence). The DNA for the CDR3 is TGTGCCAGTAGTATAGATGCGGGTAGAGATGAGCAGTTCTTC. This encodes CASSIDAGRDEQFF.

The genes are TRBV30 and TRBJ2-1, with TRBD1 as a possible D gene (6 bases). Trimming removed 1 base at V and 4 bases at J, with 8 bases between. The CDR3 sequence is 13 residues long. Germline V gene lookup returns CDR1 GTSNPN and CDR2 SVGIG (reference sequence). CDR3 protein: CAWSGGRYNEQFF. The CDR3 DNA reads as TGTGCCTGGAGTGGGGGGCGGTACAATGAGCAGTTCTTC.

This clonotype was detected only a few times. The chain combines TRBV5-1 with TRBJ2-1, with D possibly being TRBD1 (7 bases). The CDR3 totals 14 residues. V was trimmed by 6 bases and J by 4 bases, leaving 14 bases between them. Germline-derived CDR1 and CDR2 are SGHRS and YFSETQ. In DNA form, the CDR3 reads TGCGCCAGCACCAGGGGGGACCTGTACAATGAGCAGTTCTTC. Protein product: CASTRGDLYNEQFF.

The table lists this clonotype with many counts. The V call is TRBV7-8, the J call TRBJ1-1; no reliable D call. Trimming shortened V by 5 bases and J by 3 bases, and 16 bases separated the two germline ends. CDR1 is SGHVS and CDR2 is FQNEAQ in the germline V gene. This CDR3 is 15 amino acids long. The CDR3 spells CASSPNDILDTEAFF. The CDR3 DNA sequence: TGTGCCAGCAGCCCCAATGATATCCTGGACACTGAAGCTTTCTTT.

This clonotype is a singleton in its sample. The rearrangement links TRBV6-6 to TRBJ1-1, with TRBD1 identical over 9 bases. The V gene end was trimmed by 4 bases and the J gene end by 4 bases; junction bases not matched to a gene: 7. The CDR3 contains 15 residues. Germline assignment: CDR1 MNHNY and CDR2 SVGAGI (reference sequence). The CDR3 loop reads CASSSGDRVGTEAFF. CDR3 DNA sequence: TGTGCCAGCAGTTCCGGGGACAGGGTGGGCACTGAAGCTTTCTTT.

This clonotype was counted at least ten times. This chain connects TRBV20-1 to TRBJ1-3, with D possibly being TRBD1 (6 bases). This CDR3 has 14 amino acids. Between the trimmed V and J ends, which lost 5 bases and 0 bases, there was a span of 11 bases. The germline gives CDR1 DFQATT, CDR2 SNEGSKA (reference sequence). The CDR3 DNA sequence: TGCAGTGCTGGACAGATAAACTCTGGAAACACCATATATTTT. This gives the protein CSAGQINSGNTIYF.

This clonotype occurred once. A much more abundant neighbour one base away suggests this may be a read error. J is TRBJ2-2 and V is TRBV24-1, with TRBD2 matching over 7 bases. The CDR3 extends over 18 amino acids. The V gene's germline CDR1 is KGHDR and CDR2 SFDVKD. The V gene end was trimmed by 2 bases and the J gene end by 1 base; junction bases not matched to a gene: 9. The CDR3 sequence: CATSDWGPSGLNTGELFF. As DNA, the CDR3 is TGTGCCACCAGTGATTGGGGTCCTAGCGGACTGAACACCGGGGAGCTGTTTTTT.

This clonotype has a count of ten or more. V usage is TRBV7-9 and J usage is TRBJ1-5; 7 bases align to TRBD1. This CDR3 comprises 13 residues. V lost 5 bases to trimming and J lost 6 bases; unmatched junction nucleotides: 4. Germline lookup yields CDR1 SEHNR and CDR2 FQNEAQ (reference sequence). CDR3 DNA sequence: TGTGCCAGCAGCAGAACAGGGGCTCAGCCCCAGCATTTT. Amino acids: CASSRTGAQPQHF.

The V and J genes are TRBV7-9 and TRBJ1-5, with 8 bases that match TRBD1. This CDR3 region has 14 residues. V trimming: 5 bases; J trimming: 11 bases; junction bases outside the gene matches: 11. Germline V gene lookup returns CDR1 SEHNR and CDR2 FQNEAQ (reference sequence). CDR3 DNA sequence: TGTGCCAGCAGCCGGGACAGGTGCAACCAGACCCAGCATTTT. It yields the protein CASSRDRCNQTQHF.

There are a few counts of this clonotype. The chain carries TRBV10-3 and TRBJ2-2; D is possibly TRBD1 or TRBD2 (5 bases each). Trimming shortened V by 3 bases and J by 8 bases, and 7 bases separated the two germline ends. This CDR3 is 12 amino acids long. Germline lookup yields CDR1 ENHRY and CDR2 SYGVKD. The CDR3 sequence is CAISDGTGELFF. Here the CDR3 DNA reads TGTGCCATCAGTGATGGGACGGGGGAGCTGTTTTTT.